The present TCR beta chain was sequenced within a study of blood T cell repertoires in COVID-19. Study summary: The study drew acute and convalescent COVID-19 samples from the United States, Italy and Spain. In each case, the material was cDNA or gDNA derived from T cells, B-cell-depleted T cells, or PBMCs.

Germline CDR1 and CDR2: LGHDT and YNNKEL (reference sequence). Unmatched junction bases numbered 14, after V lost 2 bases and J lost 10 bases. This CDR3 is built from 16 residues. This clone is a singleton in its sample. The authors' processing: Counts of nucleated cells, estimated from reference gene primer amplification, were obtained. Clones were read by immunoSEQ multiplex PCR, and TCRdb kept only the in-frame ones, dropping some. V, J and clone size are taken as reported in that table, and D and trimming were inferred from the DNA itself. This sample has some 30,000 clones, with around 90% found just once.

The source of this sequence is a man in his fifties with active or convalescent COVID-19. Material: peripheral blood. The chain has TRBV3-1 (or the pseudogene TRBV3-2) and TRBJ2-5; 9 nucleotides match TRBD1. CDR3: CASSQLRDRASTGQYF. CDR3 DNA: TGTGCCAGCAGCCAACTAAGGGACAGGGCGAGTACGGGCCAGTACTTC.